This T cell receptor beta chain is drawn from a study of cytomegalovirus exposure and HLA in healthy donors. About the study: Around 79 million unique TCRs, all from HLA-typed donors, were included in an early release of the data.

CDR3 length: 13 amino acids. Germline assignment: CDR1 SGDLS and CDR2 YYNGEE. Trimming left V 4 bases short and J 6 bases short, with 13 bases between. It was with 60 Vbeta and 13 Jbeta primers that the PCR ran. TCRdb's table, derived via immunoSEQ multiplex PCR, lists solely in-frame clones and lacks some. The profile shows 100,000 to 150,000 clones, about 83% of them singletons. Worth noting for this clone: What it recognizes is unknown.

Notes on the study in general: Previous analysis showed most TCR beta V segments were productive about 90% or about 30% of the time.

The clonotype originates from a man between 25 and 39 years old in good health and CMV-seronegative. V gene TRBV9 combines with J gene TRBJ1-1; D uncertain. The source material was PBMCs. CDR3: CASSWASGSEAFF. In nucleotides, the CDR3 is TGTGCCAGCAGCTGGGCCTCCGGCTCTGAAGCTTTCTTT.